This entry lists 2 T cell receptor beta chains sequenced from one sample in a study of blood T cells in healthy people across ages. A J-beta primer mix and a sample-barcoded 5' primer were used in a second PCR of roughly 7 to 12 cycles. Via MiXCR, TCRdb re-called the 5' RACE reads, giving one row per CDR3 protein. The sample contains some 1.6 million distinct CDR3 sequences, roughly 30% of which appear only once. Sequenced material: blood. The receptors derive from a young woman in good health.

This clonotype occurred many times. The chain has TRBV29-1 and TRBJ2-7, with D perhaps matching TRBD2 (5 bases). V dropped 6 bases and J dropped 2 bases, with 14 bases sitting between them. The germline V gene has CDR1 SQVTM and CDR2 ANQGSEA. CDR3 length: 13 residues. The CDR3 here is CSVLSGGPYEQYF. The CDR3 nucleotides read TGCAGCGTCCTGTCCGGCGGGCCCTACGAGCAGTACTTC.

The V call is TRBV3-1, the J call TRBJ1-1; no reliable D call. The V end was cut by 4 bases, the J end by 6 bases, with 18 bases between. Germline V CDR1 and CDR2: LGHDT, YNNKEL (reference sequence). The CDR3 runs to 15 residues. The CDR3 region has the DNA TGTGCCAGCAGCCTAGGAGCCCGGGGTGGTTCTGAAGCTTTCTTT. It codes for CASSLGARGGSEAFF.